This T cell receptor (beta chain) was obtained from a study of blood T cell repertoires in COVID-19. Study-wide context: Samples of COVID-19 (acute and convalescent) were obtained from the United States, Italy and Spain. From T cells, B-cell-depleted T cells, or PBMCs came the material, which was cDNA or gDNA.

In the original workflow: Estimates of nucleated cell counts were drawn from the amplification of reference gene primers. The data were produced by immunoSEQ multiplex PCR, yet TCRdb's version contains in-frame clones alone and is incomplete. V and J calls and clone size come straight from that table; D and trimming were deduced from the DNA. The sample records about 150,000 clones, approximately 92% being singletons. There are 14 residues in the CDR3. J gave up 6 bases and V 6 bases, and 6 bases lay outside the gene matches. Looked up from germline, CDR1 is SQVTM and CDR2 is ANQGSEA. The sequence derives from a woman between 35 and 50 years old with acute or convalescent COVID-19. Sequencing was done on a sample of peripheral blood. The chain employs TRBV29-1 and TRBJ2-2; 11 bases map to TRBD2. The CDR3 reads CSVLAGGVAGELFF. The CDR3 DNA sequence: TGCAGCGTATTAGCGGGAGGGGTGGCCGGGGAGCTGTTTTTT.